Presented here are 13 T cell receptor beta chains from one specimen sequenced in a study of T cell changes during pregnancy in multiple sclerosis. Measured with immunoSEQ multiplex PCR; TCRdb has only the in-frame clones, and not every one. The sample consists of about 40,000 clones, roughly nine tenths of them appearing once. This specimen was CD4+ T cells from peripheral blood mononuclear cells, taken in the first trimester of pregnancy. The receptors were sampled from a female donor with multiple sclerosis, enrolled in a pregnancy study.

This chain's CDR3 is CASSFITGGREQYF. The DNA for the CDR3 is TGTGCCAGCAGCTTTATCACCGGAGGGCGCGAGCAGTACTTC. The chain uses TRBV5-6 and TRBJ2-7; D is possibly TRBD2 (6 bases). There are 14 residues in the CDR3. V was pared by 2 bases and J by 6 bases, with 15 bases between. Per the germline V gene, CDR1 is SGHDT and CDR2 is YYEEEE.

V gene TRBV5-1 combines with J gene TRBJ2-5, with unresolved D. Germline lookup yields CDR1 SGHRS and CDR2 YFSETQ. This CDR3 has 13 amino acids. Trimming stripped 4 bases from V and 7 bases from J, with 14 bases between. The CDR3 region is CASSLRSSGTQYF. Here the CDR3 DNA reads TGCGCCAGCAGCCTGCGTTCGTCAGGGACCCAGTACTTC.

The chain links TRBV5-1 to TRBJ1-4, with D tentatively TRBD1 (5 bases). CDR3 length equals 14 residues. With 0 bases removed from V and 5 bases from J, the gap between germline ends came to 8 bases. Germline V gene sequence: CDR1 SGHRS, CDR2 YFSETQ. CDR3 in DNA: TGCGCCAGCAGCTTGGGCAGGGAAAATGAAAAACTGTTTTTT. Translation gives CASSLGRENEKLFF. Full variable domain (missing parts from reference TRBV5-1 and TRBJ1-4): KAGVTQTPRYLIKTRGQQVTLSCSPISGHRSVSWYQQTPGQGLQFLFEYFSETQRNKGNFPGRFSGRQFSNSRSEMNVSTLELGDSALYLCASSLGRENEKLFFGSGTQLSVL.

The CDR3 sequence is CASSLRRGRETQYF. The CDR3 bases are TGTGCCAGCAGCTTAAGGCGGGGCCGAGAGACCCAGTACTTC. The rearrangement links TRBV5-5 to TRBJ2-5; D is perhaps TRBD2 (6 bases). CDR1 is SGHKS, CDR2 YYEKEE, per germline (reference sequence). V lost 2 bases to trimming and J lost 4 bases, with 12 bases between them. The CDR3 sequence is 14 residues long.

The chain is built from TRBV7-6 and TRBJ1-2, with 7 bases fitting TRBD1. The germline CDR1 and CDR2 sequences are SGHVS and FNYEAQ. This CDR3 is built from 14 residues. The trim removed 4 bases at V and 1 base at J, leaving 3 bases unmatched. This chain's CDR3 is CASSSGQFNYGYTF. In DNA form, the CDR3 reads TGTGCCAGCAGCTCGGGACAGTTTAACTATGGCTACACCTTC.

This clone was detected only once. The chain employs TRBV18 and TRBJ1-3, with 7 bases that match TRBD1. This CDR3 region has 13 residues. From germline, CDR1 is KGHSH and CDR2 LQKENI. With V trimmed by 6 bases and J by 2 bases, 1 base remained unmatched. The CDR3 nucleotides are TGTGCCAGCTCCGGGACAGCTGGAAACACCATATATTTT. Amino acid sequence: CASSGTAGNTIYF.

The V gene is TRBV9, the J gene TRBJ2-1; no reliable D call. The germline V gene has CDR1 SGDLS and CDR2 YYNGEE. The CDR3 is made up of 12 amino acids. Trimming pared 0 bases from V and 6 bases from J, leaving 4 bases between. CDR3 region: CASSVGSNEQFF. The CDR3 nucleotides are TGTGCCAGCAGCGTAGGTAGCAATGAGCAGTTCTTC.

The gene calls are TRBV10-3 and TRBJ1-1; D gene uncertain. The ends were cut back, 3 bases at V and 1 base at J, with 6 bases in the middle. Germline values: CDR1 ENHRY, CDR2 SYGVKD. This CDR3 contains 13 residues. The chain's CDR3 is CAISDAENTEAFF. For the CDR3, the DNA is TGTGCCATCAGTGATGCGGAGAACACTGAAGCTTTCTTT.

V and J are TRBV6-5 and TRBJ2-3; D is possibly TRBD1 (6 bases). The CDR3 is 15 residues long. Trimming removed 2 bases at V and 2 bases at J, with 11 bases between. Germline CDR1 and CDR2: MNHEY and SVGAGI. This CDR3 is CASSYATGFTDTQYF. In DNA, the CDR3 is TGTGCCAGCAGTTACGCTACAGGGTTCACAGATACGCAGTATTTT.

The rearrangement joins TRBV10-3 to TRBJ1-2; TRBD1 matches at 7 bases. Germline V gene lookup returns CDR1 ENHRY and CDR2 SYGVKD. Unmatched junction bases numbered 14, after V lost 3 bases and J lost 7 bases. The CDR3 totals 16 residues. CDR3 DNA: TGTGCCATCAGTGATAGTGGGGGCAGGGGGGTTCTTGGCTACACCTTC. Translating gives CAISDSGGRGVLGYTF.

The chain joins TRBV19 to TRBJ2-5; a possible D gene is TRBD2 (6 bases). There are 13 residues in the CDR3. V gave up 6 bases and J gave up 4 bases, with 12 bases separating them. The germline gives CDR1 LNHDA, CDR2 SQIVND (reference sequence). This CDR3 reads CASREGVIETQYF. DNA of the CDR3: TGTGCCAGTAGGGAGGGAGTGATAGAGACCCAGTACTTC.

The chain joins TRBV10-3 to TRBJ1-2; possible D gene TRBD1, 5 bases. The V end was cut by 3 bases, the J end by 3 bases, with 11 bases between. CDR3 length: 14 residues. CDR1 and CDR2 (germline): ENHRY, SYGVKD. The CDR3: CAISEAGVDYGYTF. The CDR3, as DNA: TGTGCCATCAGTGAAGCGGGGGTCGACTATGGCTACACCTTC.

The genes are TRBV5-1 and TRBJ1-3; D might be TRBD1 (5 bases). V was shortened by 4 bases and J by 4 bases, with 12 bases between the two germline ends. CDR1 is SGHRS, CDR2 YFSETQ, per germline. The CDR3 spans 14 residues. The CDR3 sequence: CASSVPDSGNTIYF. CDR3 DNA sequence: TGCGCCAGCAGCGTACCTGACAGCGGAAACACCATATATTTT.